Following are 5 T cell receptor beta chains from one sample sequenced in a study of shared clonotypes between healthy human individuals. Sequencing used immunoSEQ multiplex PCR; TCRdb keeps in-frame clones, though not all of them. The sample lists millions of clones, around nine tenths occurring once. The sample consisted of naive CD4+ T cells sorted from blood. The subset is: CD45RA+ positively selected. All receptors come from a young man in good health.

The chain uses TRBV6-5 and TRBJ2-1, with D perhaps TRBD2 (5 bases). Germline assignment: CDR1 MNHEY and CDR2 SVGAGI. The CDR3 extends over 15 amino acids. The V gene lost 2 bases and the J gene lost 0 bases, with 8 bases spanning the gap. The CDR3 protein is CASSYEGSSYNEQFF. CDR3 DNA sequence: TGTGCCAGCAGTTACGAAGGGAGCTCCTACAATGAGCAGTTCTTC.

The CDR3 nucleotides read TGCGCCAGCAGCGGTCTCAATGAGCAGTTCTTC. This gives the protein CASSGLNEQFF. V is TRBV5-1 and J is TRBJ2-1; no firm D call. The CDR3 spans 11 residues. Germline CDR1 is SGHRS and CDR2 is YFSETQ. V was pared by 4 bases and J by 6 bases, with 5 bases between.

The CDR3 nucleotides read TGTGCCAGCAGTGAAGCAGGCAGTTTGGGCTCCTACGAGCAGTACTTC. As protein: CASSEAGSLGSYEQYF. J is TRBJ2-7 and V is TRBV6-1; no clear D gene. Trimming took off 0 bases at V and 0 bases at J, with 12 bases between the two ends. Looked up from germline, CDR1 is MNHNS and CDR2 is SASEGT. The CDR3 runs 16 residues.

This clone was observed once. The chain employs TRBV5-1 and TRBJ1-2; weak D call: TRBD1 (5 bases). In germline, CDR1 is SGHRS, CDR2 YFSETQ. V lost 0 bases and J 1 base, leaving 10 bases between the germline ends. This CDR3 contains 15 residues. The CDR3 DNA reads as TGCGCCAGCAGCTTGGTAGGGGAAGATAACTATGGCTACACCTTC. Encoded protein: CASSLVGEDNYGYTF.

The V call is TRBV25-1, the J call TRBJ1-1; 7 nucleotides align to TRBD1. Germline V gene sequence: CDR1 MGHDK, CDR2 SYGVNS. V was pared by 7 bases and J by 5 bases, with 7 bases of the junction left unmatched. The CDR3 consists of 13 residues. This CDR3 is CASIDRVGTEAFF. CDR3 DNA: TGTGCCAGCATTGACAGGGTGGGAACTGAAGCTTTCTTT.